The 29 T cell receptor beta chains in this list originate from one sample, sequenced in a study of cytomegalovirus exposure and HLA in healthy donors. A multiplex PCR was run with 60 Vbeta primers and 13 Jbeta primers. The table came from immunoSEQ multiplex PCR; TCRdb's copy has only in-frame clones and leaves some out. Here the sample spans around 200,000 clones, about 80% being singletons. The sequenced sample was PBMCs. The receptors derive from a boy between 10 and 17 years old in good health and CMV-seronegative.

The chain has TRBV30 and TRBJ1-2, with D unclear. CDR3 length equals 12 residues. The ends were cut back, 2 bases at V and 4 bases at J, with 8 bases in the middle. From germline, CDR1 is GTSNPN and CDR2 SVGIG (reference sequence). Here the CDR3 DNA reads TGTGCCTGGAGTTCCGGAGGCTATGGCTACACCTTC. It specifies CAWSSGGYGYTF.

The chain uses TRBV5-6 and TRBJ2-1; D unresolved. CDR1 is SGHDT and CDR2 is YYEEEE in the germline V gene. The CDR3 is 11 amino acids. Trimming cost V 0 bases and J 9 bases, with 4 bases left between them. The CDR3 DNA is TGTGCCAGCAGCTTGGTATCTGAGCAGTTCTTC. It is translated as CASSLVSEQFF.

CDR3 sequence reads: CASSSSGRGTGELFF. The CDR3 region has the DNA TGTGCCAGCAGCTCTAGCGGGAGAGGCACCGGGGAGCTGTTTTTT. The rearrangement joins TRBV7-2 to TRBJ2-2; TRBD2 aligns across 10 bases. The CDR3 is 15 residues long. V lost 4 bases and J lost 4; bases outside the gene matches: 3. Germline assignment: CDR1 SGHTA and CDR2 FQGNSA. The full variable domain, in which reference TRBV7-2 and TRBJ2-2 provide the parts outside the CDR3, is GAGVSQSPSNKVTEKGKDVELRCDPISGHTALYWYRQSLGQGLEFLIYFQGNSAPDKSGLPSDRFSAERTGGSVSTLTIQRTQQEDSAVYLCASSSSGRGTGELFFGEGSRLTVL.

This clone was seen just once. The chain recombines TRBV30 with TRBJ2-1, with D possibly being TRBD2 (6 bases). This CDR3 has 15 residues. The V gene's germline CDR1 is GTSNPN and CDR2 SVGIG (reference sequence). V lost 2 bases to trimming and J lost 5 bases, with 16 bases between them. The CDR3 is CAWSRGRIGNNEQFF. DNA of the CDR3: TGTGCCTGGAGTCGAGGGAGGATAGGGAACAATGAGCAGTTCTTC.

The chain uses TRBV7-6 and TRBJ2-2; D may be TRBD1 (5 bases). Trimming removed 5 bases at V and 3 bases at J, with 16 bases between. Germline CDR1 SGHVS, CDR2 FNYEAQ. The CDR3 spans 16 residues. This CDR3 reads CASSNQRWGDTGELFF. CDR3 bases: TGTGCCAGCAGCAACCAGAGGTGGGGCGACACCGGGGAGCTGTTTTTT.

A few counts support this clone. V and J are TRBV19 and TRBJ1-1; tentatively, D is TRBD1 (5 bases). V shed 0 bases and J shed 6 bases, with 11 bases lying between them. CDR3 size: 14 residues. Germline V gives CDR1 LNHDA, CDR2 SQIVND (reference sequence). CDR3 sequence (DNA): TGTGCCAGTAGTATAGATCAGGGAGGCTCTGAAGCTTTCTTT. It yields the protein CASSIDQGGSEAFF.

This chain links TRBV6-5 with TRBJ1-6, with D unclear. The CDR3 is 14 residues long. Trimming shortened V by 0 bases and J by 7 bases, and 7 bases separated the two germline ends. CDR1 is MNHEY, CDR2 SVGAGI, per germline. The DNA for the CDR3 is TGTGCCAGCAGTTACTCGCAACGGAATTCACCCCTCCACTTT. Protein sequence: CASSYSQRNSPLHF.

V is TRBV13 and J is TRBJ1-2; D is possibly TRBD1 (5 bases). The germline V and J ends were trimmed by 2 bases and 0 bases, with 10 bases remaining between them. Per germline, CDR1 PRHDT and CDR2 FYEKMQ (reference sequence). The length of the CDR3 is 15 residues. Here the CDR3 reads CASSLSGFTNYGYTF. CDR3 coding DNA: TGTGCCAGCAGCTTATCAGGGTTTACTAACTATGGCTACACCTTC.

CDR3: CASSRLSGSPRETQYF. CDR3 nucleotide sequence: TGCGCCAGCAGCCGTTTGAGCGGGAGCCCTCGGGAGACCCAGTACTTC. This chain joins TRBV4-3 and TRBJ2-5; 8 nucleotides line up with TRBD2. Germline-derived CDR1 and CDR2 are LGHNA and YSLEER. V was pared by 4 bases and J by 5 bases, with 12 bases of the junction left unmatched. This CDR3 spans 16 amino acids.

V usage is TRBV4-2 and J usage is TRBJ1-2; possibly TRBD1 for D (6 bases). The V end was cut by 0 bases, the J end by 4 bases, with 12 bases between. Germline V gene sequence: CDR1 LGHNA, CDR2 YNFKEQ. The CDR3 runs to 15 residues. CDR3: CASSQDGGLSYGYTF. CDR3 sequence (DNA): TGTGCCAGCAGCCAAGACGGGGGGCTCAGCTATGGCTACACCTTC.

The chain couples TRBV14 to TRBJ1-6, with 7 bases that match TRBD1. The CDR3 consists of 17 residues. The germline V gene encodes CDR1 SGHDN and CDR2 FVKESK. Germline trimming cut 1 base from V and 8 bases from J; bases unmatched to any gene: 11. This CDR3 reads CASSQVLGQYVDSPLHF. CDR3 nucleotides: TGTGCCAGCAGCCAAGTTTTGGGACAGTACGTTGATTCACCCCTCCACTTT.

This chain links TRBV30 with TRBJ2-4; 8 bases line up with TRBD1. The CDR3 runs 11 residues. After removal of 0 bases from V and 16 bases from J, the junction contained 5 bases not matched to a gene. The germline gives CDR1 GTSNPN, CDR2 SVGIG (reference sequence). CDR3 bases: TGTGCCTGGAGTGTGGGGGACAGGCTATACTTC. It is translated as CAWSVGDRLYF.

The chain uses TRBV4-3 and TRBJ1-2, with TRBD1 matching over 7 bases. Germline loops: CDR1 LGHNA, CDR2 YSLEER. V was pared by 1 base and J by 6 bases, with 8 bases of the junction left unmatched. The CDR3 runs to 15 residues. Here the CDR3 DNA reads TGCGCCAGCAGCCAAGGATTCGAGGGGGCGGATGGCTACACCTTC. It is translated as CASSQGFEGADGYTF.

V gene TRBV5-6 combines with J gene TRBJ2-5; 7 bases line up with TRBD1. In germline, CDR1 is SGHDT, CDR2 YYEEEE. J lost 5 bases, V lost 4 bases, and 8 bases had no gene match. This CDR3 is 14 amino acids long. The CDR3 spells CASSAAGGGETQYF. Here the CDR3 DNA reads TGTGCCAGCAGCGCGGCAGGGGGTGGTGAGACCCAGTACTTC.

This chain joins TRBV27 and TRBJ1-3; D not resolved. The CDR3 runs to 15 residues. Germline loops: CDR1 MNHEY, CDR2 SMNVEV (reference sequence). The V end lost 6 bases, the J end lost 0 bases, and 12 bases lay between the germline ends. The CDR3 reads CASRTDTDSGNTIYF. As DNA, the CDR3 is TGTGCCAGCAGGACCGACACGGACTCTGGAAACACCATATATTTT.

V gene TRBV28 combines with J gene TRBJ2-7, with 10 bases identical to TRBD1. The CDR3 length is 15 residues. V shed 4 bases, J shed 4 bases, and the junction held 7 bases outside the gene matches. Germline CDR1 and CDR2: MDHEN and SYDVKM. DNA for the CDR3: TGTGCCAGCAGTTCCTTGGGGACAGGGGAATACGAGCAGTACTTC. It is translated as CASSSLGTGEYEQYF. Looking up the rest from reference TRBV28 and TRBJ2-7 gives the full variable domain: DVKVTQSSRYLVKRTGEKVFLECVQDMDHENMFWYRQDPGLGLRLIYFSYDVKMKEKGDIPEGYSVSREKKERFSLILESASTNQTSMYLCASSSLGTGEYEQYFGPGTRLTVT.

The chain links TRBV6-5 to TRBJ1-1; D remains ambiguous. The V end lost 2 bases, the J end lost 0 bases, and 4 bases lay between the germline ends. Per germline, CDR1 MNHEY and CDR2 SVGAGI. The CDR3 has 13 amino acids. This CDR3 reads CASSYDMNTEAFF. In nucleotides, the CDR3 is TGTGCCAGCAGTTACGACATGAACACTGAAGCTTTCTTT.

The CDR3 is CASSEGLAVYEQYF. The CDR3 nucleotides read TGTGCCAGCAGCGAGGGACTAGCGGTATACGAGCAGTACTTC. The chain is built from TRBV9 and TRBJ2-7; 11 nucleotides match TRBD2. Trimming took 3 bases from V and 4 from J; bases not matched to a gene: 3. The CDR3 runs 14 residues. The V gene's germline CDR1 is SGDLS and CDR2 YYNGEE.

J is TRBJ2-7 and V is TRBV11-2; D possibly corresponds to TRBD2 (5 bases). This CDR3 spans 17 amino acids. V was trimmed by 0 bases and J by 4 bases, leaving 19 bases between them. CDR1 and CDR2 (germline): SGHAT, FQNNGV. CDR3: CASSLDSALSTPYEQYF. The DNA for the CDR3 is TGTGCCAGCAGCTTAGATAGCGCCCTCTCAACGCCGTACGAGCAGTACTTC.

The count of this clone is one. V is TRBV29-1 and J is TRBJ1-1; perhaps TRBD1 as D (5 bases). Between the trimmed V and J ends, which lost 6 bases and 4 bases, there was a span of 12 bases. The CDR3 runs 12 residues. Germline V lookup: CDR1 SQVTM, CDR2 ANQGSEA. CDR3 bases: TGCAGCGTGGCCCCGGGGGGCACTGAAGCTTTCTTT. It codes for CSVAPGGTEAFF.

This clone has just a few counts. This chain uses TRBV5-8 with TRBJ2-1; D not resolved. This CDR3 is built from 14 residues. The germline CDR1 and CDR2 sequences are SGHTS and YDEGEE. V was cut by 0 bases and J by 5 bases, with 9 bases left in between. CDR3 in amino acids: CASSLVGSHNEQFF. The CDR3 region has the DNA TGTGCCAGCAGCTTGGTTGGTAGTCACAATGAGCAGTTCTTC.

The CDR3 loop is CAISDQYRGRLYGYTF. The CDR3 DNA reads as TGTGCCATCAGTGACCAATACAGGGGGCGGCTCTATGGCTACACCTTC. The chain employs TRBV10-3 and TRBJ1-2; 9 nucleotides align to TRBD1. Germline CDR1 and CDR2: ENHRY and SYGVKD. The CDR3 spans 16 residues. Trimming cost V 3 bases and J 4 bases; bases outside gene matches: 9.

The V gene is TRBV9, the J gene TRBJ1-5; possible D gene TRBD1, 5 bases. The CDR3 contains 15 residues. V lost 4 bases, J lost 8 bases, and 19 bases lay in between. Germline-derived CDR1 and CDR2 are SGDLS and YYNGEE. This CDR3 is CASSPRGDPLKPQHF. The CDR3 DNA reads as TGTGCCAGCAGCCCCCGGGGGGATCCCCTTAAGCCCCAGCATTTT.

The chain is built from TRBV4-1 and TRBJ1-1, with D unclear. With 0 bases removed from V and 2 bases from J, the gap between germline ends came to 10 bases. This CDR3 contains 15 residues. CDR1 MGHRA and CDR2 YSYEKL come from the germline V gene. The CDR3 region is CASSQEWQVNTEAFF. The CDR3 DNA is TGCGCCAGCAGCCAAGAGTGGCAGGTAAACACTGAAGCTTTCTTT.

The chain uses TRBV7-2 and TRBJ1-1; 9 bases map to TRBD1. Trimming removed 5 bases from V and 5 bases from J; junction bases left unmatched: 9. The germline gives CDR1 SGHTA, CDR2 FQGNSA. CDR3 length: 15 amino acids. In DNA, the CDR3 is TGTGCCAGCAGCATGGGGACAGGGTTTTTGACTGAAGCTTTCTTT. It translates to CASSMGTGFLTEAFF.

V gene TRBV5-8 combines with J gene TRBJ1-2; D is perhaps TRBD1 (6 bases). The CDR3 covers 14 residues. V was pared by 0 bases and J by 4 bases, with 10 bases between. Germline V gene sequence: CDR1 SGHTS, CDR2 YDEGEE. In nucleotides, the CDR3 is TGTGCCAGCAGCTTGGTAGACAGGCTCTATGGCTACACCTTC. This codes for CASSLVDRLYGYTF. Using reference TRBV5-8 and TRBJ1-2 for the parts outside the CDR3, the full variable domain is EAGVTQSPTHLIKTRGQQATLRCSPISGHTSVYWYQQALGLGLQFLLWYDEGEERNRGNFPPRFSGRQFPNYSSELNVNALELEDSALYLCASSLVDRLYGYTFGSGTRLTVV.

This sequence joins TRBV7-2 and TRBJ1-2, with D perhaps TRBD1 (6 bases). The V gene's germline CDR1 is SGHTA and CDR2 FQGNSA. Trimming stripped 7 bases from V and 7 bases from J, with 28 bases between. CDR3 length equals 17 residues. CDR3 amino acids: CASTSVRRPGGGAGYTF. The DNA of the CDR3 is TGTGCCAGCACCTCAGTCCGCAGGCCCGGGGGGGGCGCTGGCTACACCTTC.

The rearrangement links TRBV19 to TRBJ2-7; no clear D. The CDR3 spans 14 residues. Germline V CDR1 and CDR2: LNHDA, SQIVND (reference sequence). Trimming took off 1 base at V and 1 base at J, with 8 bases between the two ends. The CDR3 here is CASSIVAASYEQYF. In DNA, the CDR3 is TGTGCCAGTAGTATAGTCGCGGCATCCTACGAGCAGTACTTC.

The chain employs TRBV7-2 and TRBJ1-2, with TRBD1 matching 7 bases. V lost 1 base and J lost 8; bases outside the gene matches: 4. Germline CDR1 and CDR2: SGHTA and FQGNSA. The CDR3 is 13 residues long. The CDR3 coding sequence is TGTGCCAGCAGCTTAGTTAGAGGGGGCGGCTACACCTTC. Protein: CASSLVRGGGYTF.